A single sample gave rise to the 17 T cell receptor beta chains below, sequenced in a study of T cells in Graves' hyperthyroidism and ophthalmopathy. Template material for amplifying TCR beta CDR3 regions consisted of RNA transcripts. HTBI primers were the set used in a first-round RT-PCR of the TCR CDR3. TCRdb fed the multiplex PCR reads into MiXCR, producing one record per CDR3 protein. The data hold approximately 400,000 distinct CDR3 sequences, with 11% to 15% observed a single time. The specimen was blood. The receptor source for this set is a man in his forties or fifties with Graves' ophthalmopathy.

For this clonotype: The junction and the germline gene differ at one end; a read error may be behind it. This chain links TRBV24-1 with TRBJ2-3; the D is unclear. Germline assignment: CDR1 KGHDR and CDR2 SFDVKD. The CDR3 runs to 14 residues. In DNA, the CDR3 is TGTGCCACCAGTGATTTGTACACCACAGATACGCGGTATTTT. Its protein is CATSDLYTTDTRYF.

This clonotype was seen a handful of times. This sequence joins TRBV6-2 or TRBV6-3 and TRBJ2-1, with 9 bases aligning to TRBD2. This CDR3 contains 17 residues. Germline-derived CDR1 and CDR2 are MNHEY and SVGEGT. V was pared by 6 bases and J by 4 bases, with 13 bases of the junction left unmatched. This chain's CDR3 is CASRRSVLAGGYNEQFF. CDR3 nucleotides: TGTGCCAGCAGGCGCTCCGTACTTGCGGGAGGGTACAATGAGCAGTTCTTC.

For this clonotype: A much larger clone differs from this one at a single base, so this may be a read error. V usage is TRBV27 and J usage is TRBJ2-7; a possible D gene is TRBD1 (6 bases). The germline CDR1 and CDR2 sequences are MNHEY and SMNVEV (reference sequence). The V end was cut by 5 bases, the J end by 5 bases, with 16 bases between. This CDR3 is built from 14 residues. Written as DNA, the CDR3 is TGTGCCAGCAGTGACCCGGGACACACCAACGAGCAGTACTTC. Encoded protein: CASSDPGHTNEQYF.

This clonotype has a count of ten or more. The rearrangement joins TRBV3-1 to TRBJ2-1, with D unclear. V was trimmed by 2 bases and J by 2 bases, leaving 7 bases between them. Germline loops: CDR1 LGHDT, CDR2 YNNKEL (reference sequence). This CDR3 has 14 residues. CDR3 region: CASSQMTAYNEQFF. The DNA for the CDR3 is TGTGCCAGCAGCCAAATGACTGCCTACAATGAGCAGTTCTTC.

This clonotype was seen ten or more times. V is TRBV11-2 and J is TRBJ2-7; 9 bases fit TRBD1. The CDR3 contains 14 residues. In germline, CDR1 is SGHAT, CDR2 FQNNGV. The J segment lost 6 bases and the V segment lost 4 bases, leaving 7 bases of the junction unmatched. CDR3 DNA sequence: TGTGCCAGCAGCTGGCGGGACAGGGCATTCGAGCAGTACTTC. Protein: CASSWRDRAFEQYF.

This chain connects TRBV10-3 to TRBJ1-3; D remains ambiguous. The CDR3 sequence is 12 residues long. Germline V gene data show CDR1 as ENHRY and CDR2 as SYGVKD. Trimming removed 6 bases at V and 4 bases at J, with 7 bases between. The CDR3 loop reads CAIRPWGNTIYF. The DNA for the CDR3 is TGTGCCATCAGGCCGTGGGGAAACACCATATATTTT.

This clonotype was detected many times. DNA of the CDR3: TGTGCCAGCAGTTTTCCCCAACCCCCACGGGAGACCCAGTACTTC. This sequence encodes CASSFPQPPRETQYF. The rearrangement links TRBV28 to TRBJ2-5; no clear D. Per germline, CDR1 MDHEN and CDR2 SYDVKM. The CDR3 is made up of 15 amino acids. V gave up 3 bases and J gave up 5 bases, with 16 bases separating them.

This clonotype was seen only a few times. The chain uses TRBV28 and TRBJ2-7; 8 bases match TRBD2. Germline-derived CDR1 and CDR2 are MDHEN and SYDVKM. The junction had 11 bases not matched to a gene; V was cut back by 6 bases and J by 7 bases. The CDR3 loop spans 14 amino acids. The CDR3 sequence is CASSRGGPSLEQYF. The CDR3 nucleotides are TGTGCCAGCAGCCGGGGGGGTCCTAGCTTAGAGCAGTACTTC.

CDR3 nucleotides: TGCAGCGCAGATCGCGGGACAGGGCTGGCAGAGACCCAGTACTTC. Protein sequence: CSADRGTGLAETQYF. This rearrangement joins TRBV29-1 to TRBJ2-5; 9 bases align to TRBD1. V lost 7 bases, J lost 4 bases, and 13 bases stayed unmatched. This CDR3 is built from 15 residues. Germline V lookup: CDR1 SQVTM, CDR2 ANQGSEA. The full variable domain, rest sourced from reference TRBV29-1 and TRBJ2-5, is SAVISQKPSRDICQRGTSLTIQCQVDSQVTMMFWYRQQPGQSLTLIATANQGSEATYESGFVIDKFPISRPNLTFSTLTVSNMSPEDSSIYLCSADRGTGLAETQYFGPGTRLLVL.

The chain has TRBV29-1 and TRBJ1-4, with 7 bases fitting TRBD1. Unmatched junction bases numbered 5, after V lost 4 bases and J lost 6 bases. Germline CDR1 reads SQVTM; CDR2 reads ANQGSEA. The CDR3 contains 13 residues. CDR3 coding DNA: TGCAGCGTTGCACACAGGGGTCATGAAAAACTGTTTTTT. This codes for CSVAHRGHEKLFF.

This clonotype was seen a handful of times. This chain connects TRBV7-3 to TRBJ2-1, with 9 nucleotides matching TRBD2. Germline lookup yields CDR1 SGHTA and CDR2 FQGTGA. The CDR3 is 13 residues long. J lost 8 bases, V lost 5 bases, and 4 bases had no gene match. CDR3 residues: CASSLGLADEQFF. The DNA of the CDR3 is TGTGCCAGCAGCCTGGGACTAGCCGATGAGCAGTTCTTC.

This clonotype was seen repeatedly, ten times or more. The gene calls are TRBV3-1 and TRBJ2-1, with 12 nucleotides matching TRBD2. This CDR3 has 17 amino acids. CDR1 and CDR2 (germline): LGHDT, YNNKEL (reference sequence). V was pared by 1 base and J by 7 bases, with 8 bases of the junction left unmatched. In DNA form, the CDR3 reads TGTGCCAGCAGCCAAGGGACTAGCGGGAATATGATGAATGAGCAGTTCTTC. Protein sequence: CASSQGTSGNMMNEQFF.

This clonotype has only a few counts. The rearrangement links TRBV10-3 to TRBJ2-7, with 10 bases matching TRBD1. Germline CDR1 ENHRY, CDR2 SYGVKD. CDR3 length: 14 residues. V was clipped by 10 bases and J by 4 bases; unmatched bases: 10. The CDR3 region has the DNA TGTGCCACAAGAATCCCGGGACAGGGGTACGAGCAGTACTTC. It encodes CATRIPGQGYEQYF.

This clonotype was detected many times. This chain uses TRBV5-1 with TRBJ1-1, with D maybe TRBD1 (5 bases). The CDR3 consists of 15 residues. Germline CDR1 SGHRS, CDR2 YFSETQ. The V gene lost 0 bases and the J gene lost 1 base, with 10 bases spanning the gap. The CDR3 coding sequence is TGCGCCAGCAGCTTGGAGGGGAACAAGAACACTGAAGCTTTCTTT. Translating gives CASSLEGNKNTEAFF.

Ten or more counts support this clonotype. V and J are TRBV24-1 and TRBJ2-3; unclear D gene. The CDR3 spans 11 residues. V lost 6 bases, J lost 4 bases, and 4 bases lay in between. Per the germline V gene, CDR1 is KGHDR and CDR2 is SFDVKD. The CDR3 DNA is TGTGCCACCAGTTCTTCAGATACGCAGTATTTT. This sequence encodes CATSSSDTQYF.

This clonotype has ten or more counts. The CDR3 DNA follows: TGTGCCAGCTCACCGCCCCAGGGGGCAACTCGCACAGATACGCAGTATTTT. It is translated as CASSPPQGATRTDTQYF. This sequence joins TRBV18 and TRBJ2-3, with TRBD1 matching over 8 bases. The V gene's germline CDR1 is KGHSH and CDR2 LQKENI. This CDR3 has 17 amino acids. J was trimmed by 1 base and V by 3 bases; bases with no gene match: 9.

This clonotype was seen repeatedly, ten times or more. Compared with germline, one end of the junction differs, possibly owing to a read error. The V call is TRBV7-9, the J call TRBJ2-1; D is ambiguous. This CDR3 comprises 11 residues. Germline values: CDR1 SEHNR, CDR2 FQNEAQ (reference sequence). CDR3 in amino acids: CASTLSNEQFF. For the CDR3, the DNA is TGTGCCAGCACCTTAAGCAATGAGCAGTTCTTC.